Listed below are T cell receptor beta chains from one sample, sequenced in a study of yellow fever vaccine responses in identical twins. TCRdb re-analysed the RT-PCR reads in MiXCR, keeping a single row per CDR3 protein. Counted here are about 1,700 distinct CDR3 sequences, approximately 80% occurring once; the ten biggest clones make up about 30%. The specimen comprised T cells from blood (PBMCs), unsorted or a sorted subset (not recorded which), sampled before or after yellow fever vaccination (not recorded which). These receptors originate from a female donor who received the yellow fever vaccine. Each CDR3 is given with its conserved first and last residue. Each record gives: CDR3 length, clone size, D gene, V gene, J gene, CDR3 DNA, CDR3 protein. D genes are given only for firm matches. A clone size is listed for some rows: how often the clone was seen (once, few, many), or a class if it is expanded.

CDR3 length: 15
clone size: .
D gene: .
V gene: TRBV4-1
J gene: TRBJ1-1
CDR3 DNA: TGCGCCAGCAGCCAAAGGGGAAGGCTGAACACTGAAGCTTTCTTT
CDR3 protein: CASSQRGRLNTEAFF

CDR3 length: 12
clone size: .
D gene: .
V gene: TRBV5-1
J gene: TRBJ2-7
CDR3 DNA: TGCGCCAGCAGCTTGGCGACACTTGAGCAGTACTTC
CDR3 protein: CASSLATLEQYF

CDR3 length: 13
clone size: .
D gene: .
V gene: TRBV10-1
J gene: TRBJ1-2
CDR3 DNA: TGCGCCAGCAGTGATAGTGGGGTCTATGGCTACACCTTC
CDR3 protein: CASSDSGVYGYTF

CDR3 length: 14
clone size: .
D gene: .
V gene: TRBV28
J gene: TRBJ2-4
CDR3 DNA: TGTGCCAGCAGTTTAGGGGGCGGGAAAAACATTCAGTACTTC
CDR3 protein: CASSLGGGKNIQYF

CDR3 length: 15
clone size: .
D gene: .
V gene: TRBV11-1
J gene: TRBJ2-2
CDR3 DNA: TGTGCCAGCAGCTTAGCGGGGCGGGGCACCGGGGAGCTGTTTTTT
CDR3 protein: CASSLAGRGTGELFF

CDR3 length: 13
clone size: once
D gene: TRBD2
V gene: TRBV30
J gene: TRBJ2-3
CDR3 DNA: TGTGCCTGTCAAGCGGGAAACACAGATACGCAGTATTTT
CDR3 protein: CACQAGNTDTQYF

CDR3 length: 13
clone size: .
D gene: .
V gene: TRBV12-3/TRBV12-4
J gene: TRBJ2-3
CDR3 DNA: TGTGCCAGCAGTTTCCTAAGCACAGATACGCAGTATTTT
CDR3 protein: CASSFLSTDTQYF

CDR3 length: 12
clone size: .
D gene: .
V gene: TRBV6-7
J gene: TRBJ2-1
CDR3 DNA: TGTGCCAGCAGGCAGACTAGCAATGAGCAGTTCTTC
CDR3 protein: CASRQTSNEQFF

CDR3 length: 13
clone size: .
D gene: .
V gene: TRBV11-1
J gene: TRBJ2-1
CDR3 DNA: TGTGCCAGCAGCTTATCCGCGGCCCTTGAGCAGTTCTTC
CDR3 protein: CASSLSAALEQFF

CDR3 length: 14
clone size: once
D gene: .
V gene: TRBV10-1
J gene: TRBJ2-3
CDR3 DNA: TGCGCCAGCAGTGAGTCTGGAACTCCAGATACGCAGTATTTT
CDR3 protein: CASSESGTPDTQYF

CDR3 length: 14
clone size: .
D gene: .
V gene: TRBV20-1
J gene: TRBJ1-1
CDR3 DNA: TGCAGTGCTAGTCCGGAGACAGATCACACTGAAGCTTTCTTT
CDR3 protein: CSASPETDHTEAFF

CDR3 length: 14
clone size: once
D gene: .
V gene: TRBV13
J gene: TRBJ2-1
CDR3 DNA: TGTGCCAGCAGCTCTGGGGGGGCTATCAATGAGCAGTTCTTC
CDR3 protein: CASSSGGAINEQFF

CDR3 length: 15
clone size: .
D gene: TRBD1
V gene: TRBV7-8
J gene: TRBJ2-2
CDR3 DNA: TGTGCCAGCAGTACCGGGACAGGGCCCACCGGGGAGCTGTTTTTT
CDR3 protein: CASSTGTGPTGELFF

CDR3 length: 13
clone size: .
D gene: TRBD1
V gene: TRBV11-2
J gene: TRBJ2-7
CDR3 DNA: TGTGCCAGCAGCACAGGGGACACCTACGAGCAGTACTTC
CDR3 protein: CASSTGDTYEQYF

CDR3 length: 16
clone size: .
D gene: .
V gene: TRBV12-3/TRBV12-4
J gene: TRBJ2-4
CDR3 DNA: TGTGCCAGCAGTCACGGACAGACCCTAGCCAAAAACATTCAGTACTTC
CDR3 protein: CASSHGQTLAKNIQYF

CDR3 length: 14
clone size: few
D gene: TRBD1
V gene: TRBV28
J gene: TRBJ1-5
CDR3 DNA: TGTGCCAGCCGGACAGGTGAGGGCCATCAGCCCCAGCATTTT
CDR3 protein: CASRTGEGHQPQHF

CDR3 length: 16
clone size: .
D gene: .
V gene: TRBV11-2
J gene: TRBJ2-2
CDR3 DNA: TGTGCCAGCACCATAGGGTCGGGGGGCGAAGCCGGGGAGCTGTTTTTT
CDR3 protein: CASTIGSGGEAGELFF

CDR3 length: 12
clone size: .
D gene: TRBD1
V gene: TRBV20-1
J gene: TRBJ2-1
CDR3 DNA: TGCAGTGCGAACCGGGACAGCAATGAGCAGTTCTTC
CDR3 protein: CSANRDSNEQFF

CDR3 length: 14
clone size: once
D gene: .
V gene: TRBV15
J gene: TRBJ1-3
CDR3 DNA: TGTGCCACCAGCGTCGCTCGGAATGGAAACACCATATATTTT
CDR3 protein: CATSVARNGNTIYF

CDR3 length: 13
clone size: .
D gene: TRBD2
V gene: TRBV28
J gene: TRBJ2-7
CDR3 DNA: TGTGCCAGTAGCGGGAGGTCATCCTACGAGCAGTACTTC
CDR3 protein: CASSGRSSYEQYF

CDR3 length: 15
clone size: .
D gene: .
V gene: TRBV4-3
J gene: TRBJ2-7
CDR3 DNA: TGCGCCAGCAGCCAAGATCGCGAGTATACCTACGAGCAGTACTTC
CDR3 protein: CASSQDREYTYEQYF

CDR3 length: 13
clone size: .
D gene: .
V gene: TRBV13
J gene: TRBJ1-5
CDR3 DNA: TGTGCCAGCACCTGGATTAGCAATCAGCCCCAGCATTTT
CDR3 protein: CASTWISNQPQHF

CDR3 length: 13
clone size: .
D gene: .
V gene: TRBV7-7
J gene: TRBJ1-1
CDR3 DNA: TGTGCTAGCAGCACCCGATTGAACACTGAAGCTTTCTTT
CDR3 protein: CASSTRLNTEAFF

CDR3 length: 12
clone size: .
D gene: TRBD2
V gene: TRBV29-1
J gene: TRBJ2-3
CDR3 DNA: TGCAGCGTCTATCTAGCGGCAGATACGCAGTATTTT
CDR3 protein: CSVYLAADTQYF

CDR3 length: 15
clone size: .
D gene: .
V gene: TRBV5-1
J gene: TRBJ2-3
CDR3 DNA: TGCGCCAGCAGCATAGGACCGAGCCTCACAGATACGCAGTATTTT
CDR3 protein: CASSIGPSLTDTQYF

CDR3 length: 15
clone size: .
D gene: TRBD1
V gene: TRBV4-2
J gene: TRBJ2-5
CDR3 DNA: TGTGCCAGCAGCCCACCGGACAGGGGAGGAGAGACCCAGTACTTC
CDR3 protein: CASSPPDRGGETQYF

CDR3 length: 14
clone size: .
D gene: .
V gene: TRBV11-2
J gene: TRBJ2-4
CDR3 DNA: TGTGCCAGCAGCCCGACACTGGGGCATAGCATTCAGTACTTC
CDR3 protein: CASSPTLGHSIQYF

CDR3 length: 11
clone size: .
D gene: .
V gene: TRBV4-2
J gene: TRBJ2-5
CDR3 DNA: TGTGCCAGCAGTGTAGGGGAGACCCAGTACTTC
CDR3 protein: CASSVGETQYF

CDR3 length: 17
clone size: .
D gene: TRBD2
V gene: TRBV10-3
J gene: TRBJ2-5
CDR3 DNA: TGTGCCATCAGTGAGGACTCGGGACTAGCGGGAGTGGAGACCCAGTACTTC
CDR3 protein: CAISEDSGLAGVETQYF

CDR3 length: 16
clone size: .
D gene: TRBD2
V gene: TRBV11-2
J gene: TRBJ2-3
CDR3 DNA: TGTGCCAGCAGCTTACAACTAGCGGGACCCACAGATACGCAGTATTTT
CDR3 protein: CASSLQLAGPTDTQYF

CDR3 length: 15
clone size: .
D gene: .
V gene: TRBV6-1
J gene: TRBJ2-1
CDR3 DNA: TGTGCCAGCAGGACAGCGCACATGACTTGGAATGAGCAGTTCTTC
CDR3 protein: CASRTAHMTWNEQFF

CDR3 length: 16
clone size: .
D gene: TRBD2
V gene: TRBV7-9
J gene: TRBJ2-1
CDR3 DNA: TGTGCCAGCAGCCCCACTAGCGACTACTCCTACAATGAGCAGTTCTTC
CDR3 protein: CASSPTSDYSYNEQFF

CDR3 length: 16
clone size: .
D gene: TRBD2
V gene: TRBV11-2
J gene: TRBJ2-3
CDR3 DNA: TGTGCCAGCAGCCCCCCCACTAGCGGGAGCTCAGATACGCAGTATTTT
CDR3 protein: CASSPPTSGSSDTQYF

CDR3 length: 15
clone size: .
D gene: .
V gene: TRBV6-1
J gene: TRBJ1-4
CDR3 DNA: TGTGCCAGCGGCCCGAGTACCGGGATGAATGAAAAACTGTTTTTT
CDR3 protein: CASGPSTGMNEKLFF

CDR3 length: 15
clone size: .
D gene: TRBD1
V gene: TRBV20-1
J gene: TRBJ1-6
CDR3 DNA: TGCAGTGCTAGACCGCGAGGGGACAGAAGTCAGCCCCTCCACTTT
CDR3 protein: CSARPRGDRSQPLHF

CDR3 length: 14
clone size: .
D gene: .
V gene: TRBV9
J gene: TRBJ1-2
CDR3 DNA: TGTGCCAGCAGCGCCAGCGGGTCCCCCTATGGCTACACCTTC
CDR3 protein: CASSASGSPYGYTF

CDR3 length: 12
clone size: .
D gene: .
V gene: TRBV7-9
J gene: TRBJ2-3
CDR3 DNA: TGTGCCAGCAGCTTAGAAGTGGATACGCAGTATTTT
CDR3 protein: CASSLEVDTQYF

CDR3 length: 16
clone size: .
D gene: .
V gene: TRBV4-1
J gene: TRBJ2-1
CDR3 DNA: TGCGCCAGCAGCCAAGTGTCGGGACTCCCTGTGGATGAGCAGTTCTTC
CDR3 protein: CASSQVSGLPVDEQFF

CDR3 length: 15
clone size: .
D gene: .
V gene: TRBV18
J gene: TRBJ1-2
CDR3 DNA: TGTGCCAGCTCACCAGCCAGGACGGTTAACTATGGCTACACCTTC
CDR3 protein: CASSPARTVNYGYTF

CDR3 length: 16
clone size: .
D gene: .
V gene: TRBV7-3
J gene: TRBJ2-1
CDR3 DNA: TGTGCCAGCAGCTTAAGGGGCGGGACGCCACCCTTCGAGCAGTTCTTC
CDR3 protein: CASSLRGGTPPFEQFF

CDR3 length: 14
clone size: once
D gene: .
V gene: TRBV5-4
J gene: TRBJ1-1
CDR3 DNA: TGTGCCAGCAGCTTGACTTGGGGGGACACTGAAGCTTTCTTT
CDR3 protein: CASSLTWGDTEAFF

CDR3 length: 11
clone size: .
D gene: .
V gene: TRBV19
J gene: TRBJ2-4
CDR3 DNA: TGTGCCAGTAGTTCCTCCGCGATTCAGTACTTC
CDR3 protein: CASSSSAIQYF

CDR3 length: 13
clone size: .
D gene: .
V gene: TRBV12-3/TRBV12-4
J gene: TRBJ1-1
CDR3 DNA: TGTGCCAGCAGTTTAGCTAGGCACACTGAAGCTTTCTTT
CDR3 protein: CASSLARHTEAFF

CDR3 length: 11
clone size: .
D gene: .
V gene: TRBV7-6
J gene: TRBJ2-7
CDR3 DNA: TGTGCCCCGGCCAGACCCTACGAGCAGTACTTC
CDR3 protein: CAPARPYEQYF